Each of the 30 T cell receptor beta chains below was sequenced from the same sample in a study of T cells in Graves' hyperthyroidism and ophthalmopathy (dated by TCRdb to about 2019). Library generation was performed with multiplex PCR. Sequencing instrument: Illumina HiSeq 2000. Amplification of TCR beta CDR3 regions was carried out from RNA transcripts. The TCR CDR3 was subjected to a first round of RT-PCR using the HTBI primer set and the Qiagen OneStep RT-PCR kit. TCRdb itself trimmed the public reads at Q25 with fastp, ran MiXCR and retained productive beta chains. For every CDR3 protein sequence, its rows merge into one entry that carries the most common genes and DNA. This sample has 600,000 or so distinct CDR3 sequences in its table, and approximately 15% of those were observed once. The leading ten clones occupy 7% to 9% of the sample. The sequencing sample was made of blood. All receptors derive from a young woman with Graves' ophthalmopathy.

In its sample, this clonotype was seen many times. The chain uses TRBV13 and TRBJ1-1; 11 positions agree with TRBD1. Germline CDR1 is PRHDT and CDR2 is FYEKMQ (reference sequence). The CDR3 is 17 residues long. V lost 5 bases to trimming and J lost 3 bases; unmatched junction nucleotides: 11. The CDR3 nucleotides read TGTGCCAGCAGCCGGGACAGGGGGATGCCAGGGGACACTGAAGCTTTCTTT. It codes for CASSRDRGMPGDTEAFF.

The chain employs TRBV19 and TRBJ2-1, with D perhaps TRBD1 (6 bases). Trimming removed 1 base at V and 1 base at J, with 8 bases between. The germline V gene has CDR1 LNHDA and CDR2 SQIVND (reference sequence). This CDR3 contains 15 residues. The CDR3 DNA reads TGTGCCAGTAGTATAGGACAGGTTTCCTACAATGAGCAGTTCTTC. This encodes CASSIGQVSYNEQFF.

This clonotype has at least ten counts. J is TRBJ2-1 and V is TRBV9; D is possibly TRBD2 (5 bases). Between the trimmed V and J ends, which lost 3 bases and 4 bases, there was a span of 8 bases. CDR3 size: 13 residues. CDR1 and CDR2 (germline): SGDLS, YYNGEE. The CDR3 DNA reads TGTGCCAGCAGCGGAGGCGGGTACAATGAGCAGTTCTTC. Its translation: CASSGGGYNEQFF.

This clonotype was recorded at least ten times. The V call is TRBV4-3, the J call TRBJ2-1, with 10 positions matching TRBD2. V gave up 1 base and J gave up 8 bases; unmatched junction bases: 8. Per the germline V gene, CDR1 is LGHNA and CDR2 is YSLEER. The CDR3 is 16 residues long. The CDR3 region is CASSQVGASGRYEQFF. The CDR3 DNA reads TGCGCCAGCAGCCAAGTTGGGGCTAGCGGGAGATATGAGCAGTTCTTC.

This clonotype has more than one count but fewer than ten. The genes are TRBV12-3 or TRBV12-4 and TRBJ1-1; D not certain. V was pared by 5 bases and J by 0 bases, with 13 bases between. CDR3 length: 15 amino acids. DNA for the CDR3: TGTGCCAGCAGTCCGTCTGGCCTAATGAACACTGAAGCTTTCTTT. Protein: CASSPSGLMNTEAFF.

This clonotype occurred many times. The chain couples TRBV7-3 to TRBJ2-1; perhaps TRBD2 as D (5 bases). CDR3 length: 15 amino acids. The germline V and J ends were trimmed by 2 bases and 4 bases, with 12 bases remaining between them. Germline assignment: CDR1 SGHTA and CDR2 FQGTGA. The DNA for the CDR3 is TGTGCCAGCAGCTTATCCGGGGAGATATACAATGAGCAGTTCTTC. It specifies CASSLSGEIYNEQFF.

In this sample, this clonotype turned up many times. V is TRBV27 and J is TRBJ2-3; D not certain. The CDR3 contains 15 residues. Trimming removed 5 bases at V and 0 bases at J, with 12 bases between. In germline, CDR1 is MNHEY, CDR2 SMNVEV (reference sequence). The CDR3 sequence: CASSSGASSTDTQYF. CDR3 in DNA: TGTGCCAGCAGTAGTGGCGCATCTAGCACAGATACGCAGTATTTT.

This clonotype was counted at least ten times. The chain carries TRBV30 and TRBJ1-1, with D unresolved. The CDR3 is 13 amino acids. Germline lookup yields CDR1 GTSNPN and CDR2 SVGIG (reference sequence). V lost 0 bases to trimming and J lost 6 bases, with 11 bases between them. For the CDR3, the DNA is TGTGCCTGGAGTGTCCAACGTTACGCTGAAGCTTTCTTT. Its protein is CAWSVQRYAEAFF.

The chain is built from TRBV27 and TRBJ2-7; no firm D call. CDR3 length: 12 amino acids. V lost 3 bases and J lost 7, with 10 bases in between. Germline CDR1 reads MNHEY; CDR2 reads SMNVEV (reference sequence). CDR3 bases: TGTGCCAGCAGTTTTGTTGGGGTAGAGCAGTACTTC. Translating gives CASSFVGVEQYF.

The table lists this clonotype with many counts. V gene TRBV12-3 or TRBV12-4 combines with J gene TRBJ1-5, with a weak D call TRBD1 (5 bases). The CDR3 has 15 residues. V dropped 5 bases and J dropped 4 bases, with 15 bases sitting between them. CDR3 residues: CASSPGQAENQPQHF. CDR3 nucleotide sequence: TGTGCCAGCAGTCCGGGGCAGGCCGAAAATCAGCCCCAGCATTTT.

This clonotype was recorded at least ten times. The chain joins TRBV7-9 to TRBJ2-2; D is unclear. Germline V CDR1 and CDR2: SEHNR, FQNEAQ (reference sequence). The V and J ends lost 5 bases and 3 bases respectively, with 10 bases between them. CDR3 size: 14 residues. The CDR3: CASSLYTYTGELFF. The CDR3 DNA reads TGTGCCAGCAGCCTGTACACCTACACCGGGGAGCTGTTTTTT.

This clonotype was seen ten or more times. This chain links TRBV6-2 or TRBV6-3 with TRBJ2-1; 9 positions match TRBD1. Unmatched junction bases numbered 6, after V lost 1 base and J lost 5 bases. This CDR3 region has 16 residues. Germline CDR1 reads MNHEY; CDR2 reads SVGEGT. The CDR3 is CASSYFPDRGDNEQFF. The CDR3 nucleotides are TGTGCCAGCAGTTACTTCCCGGACAGGGGAGACAATGAGCAGTTCTTC.

This clonotype was seen ten or more times. The chain joins TRBV24-1 to TRBJ2-1; tentative D call: TRBD1 (10 bases). This CDR3 is built from 21 residues. With 4 bases removed from V and 8 bases from J, the gap between germline ends came to 35 bases. Germline V gives CDR1 KGHDR, CDR2 SFDVKD. CDR3 loop: CATSDSTGGLYDSGSRDEQFF. The CDR3 bases are TGTGCCACCAGTGACTCGACAGGGGGCCTTTATGATAGCGGGAGTAGGGATGAGCAGTTCTTC.

This clonotype was counted ten times or more. This chain connects TRBV12-3 or TRBV12-4 to TRBJ2-7; the D gene is possibly TRBD2 (5 bases). The CDR3 is made up of 12 amino acids. V was cut by 0 bases and J by 8 bases, with 8 bases left in between. CDR3 in DNA: TGTGCCAGCAGTTTAGCGTCCGGGAAGCAGTACTTC. This gives the protein CASSLASGKQYF.

The sample holds many counts of this clonotype. The chain carries TRBV12-3 or TRBV12-4 and TRBJ1-1; D gene ambiguous. This CDR3 spans 17 amino acids. V was clipped by 3 bases and J by 0 bases, with 17 bases between them. CDR3 coding DNA: TGTGCCAGCAGTTTTTGGGCACTTAATATAGTGAACACTGAAGCTTTCTTT. Translating gives CASSFWALNIVNTEAFF.

Regarding this clonotype: This could be a read error, since a much larger clone is one nucleotide away. The chain couples TRBV3-1 to TRBJ1-1; a weak D match, TRBD1 (6 bases). CDR1 LGHDT and CDR2 YNNKEL come from the germline V gene (reference sequence). V lost 5 bases and J 5 bases, leaving 18 bases between the germline ends. The CDR3 runs to 15 residues. The CDR3 loop reads CASSSPTGILTEAFF. The CDR3 coding sequence is TGTGCCAGCAGCTCACCAACAGGGATCCTAACTGAAGCTTTCTTT.

The sample holds a few counts of this clonotype. The V call is TRBV6-1, the J call TRBJ2-7, with a possible D match to TRBD2 (6 bases). The CDR3 covers 15 residues. The germline V and J ends were trimmed by 0 bases and 0 bases, with 9 bases remaining between them. The germline gives CDR1 MNHNS, CDR2 SASEGT. The CDR3 nucleotides are TGTGCCAGCAGTGAAGCTTGGGGGGACTCCTACGAGCAGTACTTC. Its protein is CASSEAWGDSYEQYF.

The sample holds a few counts of this clonotype. The CDR3 region is CSANDGTAWSEQFF. The CDR3 DNA is TGCAGTGCTAACGACGGGACTGCCTGGTCAGAGCAGTTCTTC. This chain joins TRBV20-1 and TRBJ2-1; weak D call: TRBD2 (6 bases). Germline V gene data show CDR1 as DFQATT and CDR2 as SNEGSKA (reference sequence). The CDR3 sequence is 14 residues long. Trimming removed 4 bases from V and 10 bases from J, with 20 bases in between.

This clonotype was seen a handful of times. The CDR3: CATSDFGQGRETQYF. CDR3 sequence (DNA): TGTGCCACCAGTGATTTCGGGCAGGGAAGAGAGACCCAGTACTTC. The rearrangement links TRBV24-1 to TRBJ2-5, with a possible D match to TRBD1 (5 bases). V shed 1 base and J shed 4 bases, with 12 bases lying between them. CDR1 and CDR2 (germline): KGHDR, SFDVKD. The CDR3 runs 15 residues.

This clonotype has more than one count but fewer than ten. This chain links TRBV7-6 with TRBJ1-6, with D tentatively TRBD1 (6 bases). V was pared by 5 bases and J by 5 bases, with 16 bases between. The CDR3 has 16 amino acids. Looked up from germline, CDR1 is SGHVS and CDR2 is FNYEAQ. In DNA, the CDR3 is TGTGCCAGCAGCCCCTCGGGAGGGGGAAATAATTCACCCCTCCACTTT. Translating gives CASSPSGGGNNSPLHF.

This clonotype was observed at least ten times. The chain is built from TRBV6-1 and TRBJ1-2; D is possibly TRBD1 (5 bases). Trimming stripped 6 bases from V and 9 bases from J, with 17 bases between. The CDR3 is 13 amino acids. Germline CDR1 and CDR2: MNHNS and SASEGT. This CDR3 reads CASRQTVTISYTF. The CDR3 DNA reads TGTGCCAGCAGGCAGACAGTAACTATTAGCTACACCTTC.

This clonotype has just a few counts. This chain uses TRBV14 with TRBJ2-2, with D uncertain. Trimming removed 0 bases at V and 4 bases at J, with 9 bases between. The CDR3 loop spans 15 amino acids. Germline V gene lookup returns CDR1 SGHDN and CDR2 FVKESK. The CDR3 DNA reads as TGTGCCAGCAGCCAAGATACCGGGTTCACCGGGGAGCTGTTTTTT. Protein: CASSQDTGFTGELFF.

This clonotype was detected ten times or more. J is TRBJ1-4 and V is TRBV6-1; 7 bases agree with TRBD1. Germline V lookup: CDR1 MNHNS, CDR2 SASEGT. J lost 0 bases, V lost 6 bases, and 4 bases had no gene match. The CDR3 spans 15 residues. CDR3 amino acids: CASRSGQATNEKLFF. CDR3 nucleotides: TGTGCCAGCAGGTCCGGACAGGCAACTAATGAAAAACTGTTTTTT.

The chain joins TRBV7-9 to TRBJ2-2, with 8 bases matching TRBD2. V lost 3 bases, J lost 11 bases, and 5 bases stayed unmatched. In germline, CDR1 is SEHNR, CDR2 FQNEAQ (reference sequence). The CDR3 has 13 amino acids. CDR3 nucleotides: TGTGCCAGCAGCTTTTCCAGCGGGAGCGAGCTGTTTTTT. It codes for CASSFSSGSELFF.

Regarding this clonotype: This may come from a read error, since a much larger clone is one base off. This sequence joins TRBV20-1 and TRBJ2-1, with 8 bases that match TRBD1. CDR1 and CDR2 from the germline V gene are DFQATT and SNEGSKA (reference sequence). There are 16 residues in the CDR3. V lost 0 bases to trimming and J lost 10 bases; unmatched junction nucleotides: 14. The CDR3 DNA follows: TGCAGTGCTAGAGATATAACGGACAGGGCCACATACGAGCAGTTCTTC. It yields the protein CSARDITDRATYEQFF.

The table lists this clonotype with many counts. The genes are TRBV12-3 or TRBV12-4 and TRBJ2-7; 12 nucleotides match TRBD2. The CDR3 is 14 amino acids. Trimming at V came to 5 bases and at J to 8 bases, leaving 7 bases not matched to a gene. CDR3 sequence: CASSHLAGGPQQYF. Written as DNA, the CDR3 is TGTGCCAGCAGTCATCTAGCGGGAGGGCCCCAGCAGTACTTC.

The chain couples TRBV24-1 to TRBJ1-1, with D perhaps TRBD1 (5 bases). CDR1 is KGHDR and CDR2 is SFDVKD in the germline V gene. The germline V and J ends were trimmed by 6 bases and 4 bases, with 14 bases remaining between them. The CDR3 loop spans 14 amino acids. CDR3 nucleotides: TGTGCCACCAGTTCCTCCGAGGGGCTCACTGAAGCTTTCTTT. Its protein is CATSSSEGLTEAFF.

This clonotype came up many times. The chain is built from TRBV6-1 and TRBJ1-2; unclear D gene. Trimming stripped 4 bases from V and 4 bases from J, with 7 bases between. The CDR3 is made up of 12 amino acids. Germline V gene lookup returns CDR1 MNHNS and CDR2 SASEGT. CDR3 residues: CASSGRAYGYTF. CDR3 coding DNA: TGTGCCAGCAGTGGAAGGGCCTATGGCTACACCTTC.

This clonotype was observed at least ten times. The chain uses TRBV12-3 or TRBV12-4 and TRBJ2-1, with D possibly being TRBD2 (6 bases). The CDR3 contains 14 residues. V was pared by 3 bases and J by 7 bases, with 13 bases between. CDR3 sequence (DNA): TGTGCCAGCAGTTTTACCACGACTAGGAATGAGCAGTTCTTC. It specifies CASSFTTTRNEQFF.

Note on this clonotype: It may be a read error: a sequence one base away is much more abundant. The chain employs TRBV28 and TRBJ2-5; tentatively, D is TRBD2 (5 bases). Germline CDR1 MDHEN, CDR2 SYDVKM. The CDR3 runs to 16 residues. V lost 5 bases to trimming and J lost 1 base, with 17 bases between them. This CDR3 is CASSHRSSRFQETQYF. In DNA form, the CDR3 reads TGTGCCAGCAGTCACCGGTCTAGCAGATTCCAAGAGACCCAGTACTTC.